This T cell receptor (beta chain) derives from a study of blood T cell repertoires in COVID-19 (dated by TCRdb to 2018 to 2021). About the full investigation: Samples from collaborators originated in the United States, Italy and Spain and spanned both the acute and convalescent phases of COVID-19. Where available, HLA class I and class II types were taken from metadata supplied by the sample provider and were not determined by assay-based typing. The repertoires were made available in a free public database intended to serve as a resource for research on the immune response to SARS-CoV-2. The samples were drawn from two sources: the first 160 participants of the ongoing ImmuneRACE study, and 1,000 to 1,500 subjects contributed by 6 global collaborators. The dataset comprised deeply sampled blood TCRbeta repertoires from subjects exposed to, actively infected with, or recovered from COVID-19. The material from the prospective study consisted of cDNA or gDNA derived from T cells, B-cell-depleted T cells, or PBMCs. A de-identified subject ID, COVID-19 status, age in years and sex were almost always included in the sample metadata. The full study reports these points: Clinical and demographic metadata were provided uncurated, with the amount varying by source and participant.

One collaborating source in Seattle enrolled patients during active infection and followed them longitudinally through the course of disease. The collaborating institutions used their own protocols to collect whole blood in K2EDTA tubes. For TCRbeta analysis, collaborators shipped samples as frozen whole blood, isolated PBMCs, or DNA extracted from either of those sample types. CDR1 and CDR2, looked up from the germline V gene, are SNHLY and FYNNEI. Trimming takes 7 bases from V and 4 bases from J, and the germline ends sit 19 bases apart. The CDR3 runs 15 residues from the cysteine to the phenylalanine. Only the CDR3 DNA stays, 45 bases, in frame from base 1. Concerning this clone itself: Its recognized antigen is unknown. There are no base qualities to consult, and no much larger clone falls within one base.

TCRbeta CDR3 regions were amplified from genomic DNA by means of the immunoSEQ Assay, a bias-controlled multiplex PCR. The original methods were these. Within the assay, amplification of reference gene primers was used to estimate how many nucleated cells each sample contained. Sequence reads were collapsed and filtered to measure the absolute abundance of every unique TCRbeta CDR3 rearrangement. For each sample, productive Simpson clonality was calculated by taking the square root of Simpson's diversity index across productive rearrangements. TCRdb re-hosts the immuneACCESS table, in-frame sequences only. Its copies lack some clones; in the studies checked, an unresolved V gene accounts for under half of them, and the cause for the rest is not known. That table supplies the V and J calls and clone size; D and trimming were determined from the DNA. Across this sample there are 130,000 or so clones, with 70% to 80% seen only once. Of the sample, less than 5% falls within the top ten clones.

The sequence came from a woman between 65 and 79 years old with COVID-19, enrolled during active disease. The rearrangement joined TRBV2 to TRBJ1-1, and the D gene may be TRBD1, 5 bases matching. Sequencing was carried out using peripheral blood. CDR3 reads: CASTSETAGPTEAFF. The sequenced DNA is TGTGCCAGCACTAGCGAGACAGCGGGACCCACTGAAGCTTTCTTT.